This T cell receptor beta chain was recovered during a study of shared clonotypes between healthy human individuals. Study at large: Researchers drew samples from two women and a few men aged 18 to 49. Overall study findings and caveats: Naive subsets generally had larger estimated richness than memory subsets. It was the non-shared clonotypes that had lower generation probabilities than clonotypes shared by all four donors.

A note on this clone: As yet, its antigen is unknown.

Sequencing was performed with immunoSEQ multiplex PCR; in TCRdb, only in-frame clones are kept and a portion is missing. This repertoire shows around 1,100,000 clones, approximately 80% found once; its top ten account for roughly 0.82%. The clonotype was recovered from a man younger than 35 in good health. Some clones in this sample may be carry-over from other donors' samples. Specimen: memory CD4+ T cells from PBMCs. Subset here: CD45RA-negative fraction.

This CDR3 reads CASSQERGGDTQYF. In DNA form, the CDR3 reads TGCGCCAGCAGCCAAGAACGTGGGGGTGATACGCAGTATTTT. This chain connects TRBV4-3 to TRBJ2-3, with D tentatively TRBD1 or TRBD2 (5 bases each). V dropped 0 bases and J dropped 6 bases, with 10 bases sitting between them. Germline CDR1 LGHNA, CDR2 YSLEER. CDR3 length: 14 residues.